Here is one TCR beta chain with its context. Clones were sequenced by immunoSEQ multiplex PCR, and TCRdb holds only the in-frame ones, with some missing. The table has tens of thousands of clones, roughly 90% seen once. The data derive from a study of sequential checkpoint blockade in melanoma. The wider study: First-line arms were nivolumab then ipilimumab, or the reverse, randomized 1:1. After both sequences, patients received maintenance nivolumab.

Treatment described: randomized to nivolumab then ipilimumab (arm A) or the reverse (arm B). None of the patients previously received DNA-damaging chemotherapy. Live CD3+CD8+ CD19− CD56− cells were sorted from PBMCs. The sequence came from a human donor with melanoma. The source material was CD8+ T cells sorted from blood (inferred from file names), sampled from a patient given nivolumab and ipilimumab in sequence.

This chain's CDR3 is CASSPTSGGDTGELFF. DNA of the CDR3: TGTGCCAGCAGCCCAACTAGCGGAGGGGACACCGGGGAGCTGTTTTTT. The chain joins TRBV28 to TRBJ2-2; TRBD2 matches at 8 bases. CDR3 length: 16 residues. Losses at the gene ends were 6 bases for V and 3 bases for J; bases not matched to a gene: 9. Germline loops: CDR1 MDHEN, CDR2 SYDVKM.